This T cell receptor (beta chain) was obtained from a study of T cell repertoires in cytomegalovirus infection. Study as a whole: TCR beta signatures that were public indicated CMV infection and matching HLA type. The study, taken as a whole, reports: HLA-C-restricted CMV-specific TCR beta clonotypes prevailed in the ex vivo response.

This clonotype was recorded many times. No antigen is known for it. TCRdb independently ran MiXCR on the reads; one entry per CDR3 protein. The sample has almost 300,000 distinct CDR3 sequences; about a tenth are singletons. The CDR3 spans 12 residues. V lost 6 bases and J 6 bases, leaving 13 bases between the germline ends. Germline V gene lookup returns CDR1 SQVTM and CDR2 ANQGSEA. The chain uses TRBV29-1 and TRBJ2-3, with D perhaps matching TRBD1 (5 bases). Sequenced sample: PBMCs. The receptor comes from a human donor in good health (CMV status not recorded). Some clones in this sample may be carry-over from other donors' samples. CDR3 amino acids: CSVRPRQDTQYF. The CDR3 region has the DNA TGCAGCGTCCGGCCTCGACAGGATACGCAGTATTTT.